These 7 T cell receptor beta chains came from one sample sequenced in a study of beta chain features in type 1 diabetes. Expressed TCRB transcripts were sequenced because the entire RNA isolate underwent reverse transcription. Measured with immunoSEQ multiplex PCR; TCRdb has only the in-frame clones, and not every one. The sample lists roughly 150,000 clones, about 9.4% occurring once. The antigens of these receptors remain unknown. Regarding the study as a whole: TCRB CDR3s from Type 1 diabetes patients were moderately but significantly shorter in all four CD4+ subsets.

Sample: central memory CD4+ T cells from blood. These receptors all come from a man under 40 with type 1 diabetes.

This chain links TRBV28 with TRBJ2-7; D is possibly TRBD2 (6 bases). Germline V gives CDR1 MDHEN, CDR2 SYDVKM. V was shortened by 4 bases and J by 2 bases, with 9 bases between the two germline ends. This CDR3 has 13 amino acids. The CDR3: CASSSAGTYEQYF. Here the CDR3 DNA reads TGTGCCAGCAGTTCCGCGGGAACCTACGAGCAGTACTTC.

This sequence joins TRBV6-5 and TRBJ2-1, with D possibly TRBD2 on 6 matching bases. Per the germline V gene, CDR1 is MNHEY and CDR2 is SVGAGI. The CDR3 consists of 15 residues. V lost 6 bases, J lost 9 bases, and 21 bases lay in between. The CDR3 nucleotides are TGTGCCAGCAGCCTGGGGGTGCGCGTCGGGGGTGAGCAGTTCTTC. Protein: CASSLGVRVGGEQFF.

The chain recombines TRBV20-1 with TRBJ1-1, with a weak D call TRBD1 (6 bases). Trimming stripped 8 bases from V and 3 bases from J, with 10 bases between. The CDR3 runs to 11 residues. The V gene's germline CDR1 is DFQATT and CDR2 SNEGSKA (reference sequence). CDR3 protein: CSSNRDTEAFF. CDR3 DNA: TGCAGTAGTAACAGGGACACTGAAGCTTTCTTT.

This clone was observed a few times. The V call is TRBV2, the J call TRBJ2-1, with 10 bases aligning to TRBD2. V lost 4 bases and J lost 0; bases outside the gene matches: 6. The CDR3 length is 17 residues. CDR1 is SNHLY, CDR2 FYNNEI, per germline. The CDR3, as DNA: TGTGCCAGCAGTGTAGCGGGAGGTAGTCGCTCCTACAATGAGCAGTTCTTC. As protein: CASSVAGGSRSYNEQFF.

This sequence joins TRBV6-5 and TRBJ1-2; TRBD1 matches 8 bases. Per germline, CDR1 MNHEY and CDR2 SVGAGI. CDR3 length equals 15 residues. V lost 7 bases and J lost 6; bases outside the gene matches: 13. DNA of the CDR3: TGTGCCAGCACCTCAGGACAGGGAGGTTGGGATGGCTACACCTTC. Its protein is CASTSGQGGWDGYTF.

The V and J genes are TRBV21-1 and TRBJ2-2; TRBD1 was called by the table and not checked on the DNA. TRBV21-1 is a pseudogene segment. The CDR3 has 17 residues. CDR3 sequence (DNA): TGTGCCAGCAGCCTTATGGGGACAGGGAAGAACACCGGGGAGCTGTTTTTT. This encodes CASSLMGTGKNTGELFF.

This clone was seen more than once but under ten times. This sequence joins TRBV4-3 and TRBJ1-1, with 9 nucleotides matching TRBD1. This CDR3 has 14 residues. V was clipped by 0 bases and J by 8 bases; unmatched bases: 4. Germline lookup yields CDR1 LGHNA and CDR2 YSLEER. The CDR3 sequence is CASSQEMGTGEAFF. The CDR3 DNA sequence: TGCGCCAGCAGCCAAGAAATGGGGACAGGGGAAGCTTTCTTT.